Following are 27 T cell receptor beta chains from one sample sequenced in a study of T cell repertoires in cytomegalovirus infection. No antigens are known for them. TCRdb redid the calling of the reads with MiXCR, one entry per CDR3 protein. Of 750,000 to 950,000 distinct CDR3 sequences in the sample, 25% to 35% were seen once. Source: cultured CD8+ T cells from PBMCs, taken from culture after CMV antigen stimulation. These receptors were obtained from a human donor in good health (CMV status not recorded). Some clones in this sample may be carry-over from other donors' samples.

The chain recombines TRBV6-1 with TRBJ2-7; D may be TRBD2 (6 bases). The CDR3 length is 13 residues. Germline V gene lookup returns CDR1 MNHNS and CDR2 SASEGT. V was shortened by 3 bases and J by 3 bases, with 9 bases between the two germline ends. In DNA, the CDR3 is TGTGCCAGCAGTGAGGAGGGTTTCTACGAGCAGTACTTC. This sequence encodes CASSEEGFYEQYF.

V is TRBV20-1 and J is TRBJ2-7; 7 bases align to TRBD1. V lost 1 base and J lost 1; bases outside the gene matches: 1. Germline values: CDR1 DFQATT, CDR2 SNEGSKA (reference sequence). The CDR3 has 13 residues. CDR3 loop: CSARGTGSYEQYF. Here the CDR3 DNA reads TGCAGTGCTAGAGGGACAGGATCCTACGAGCAGTACTTC.

J is TRBJ2-7 and V is TRBV6-6, with no clear D. Trimming removed 5 bases at V and 7 bases at J, with 12 bases between. This CDR3 has 12 amino acids. Germline loops: CDR1 MNHNY, CDR2 SVGAGI (reference sequence). The CDR3 spells CASSPSVGEQYV. The CDR3, as DNA: TGTGCCAGCAGTCCGAGCGTGGGGGAGCAGTACGTC.

About this clonotype itself: At one of its ends the junction is not consistent with the germline gene, which may arise from a read error. CDR3 bases: TGTGCTAGCAGCTTAGATGGGCTGAGGGAGACCCAGTACTTC. It translates to CASSLDGLRETQYF. This sequence joins TRBV7-6 and TRBJ2-5; D call uncertain. CDR1 is SGHVS and CDR2 is FNYEAQ in the germline V gene. This CDR3 is built from 14 residues.

The J gene is TRBJ2-5, the V gene TRBV15; TRBD2 is a possible D gene (6 bases). V was pared by 5 bases and J by 7 bases, with 23 bases between. This CDR3 contains 16 residues. Germline CDR1 reads LNHNV; CDR2 reads YYDKDF (reference sequence). The CDR3 DNA sequence: TGTGCCACCAGCGCACATTTATCAGCCGCCGGGGGGACCCAGTACTTC. Its protein product is CATSAHLSAAGGTQYF.

The chain uses TRBV28 and TRBJ1-1; TRBD1 is a possible D gene (6 bases). V shed 4 bases and J shed 3 bases, with 15 bases lying between them. CDR1 is MDHEN, CDR2 SYDVKM, per germline. This CDR3 spans 15 amino acids. The CDR3 spells CASSSTGIWDTEAFF. The CDR3 bases are TGTGCCAGCAGTTCCACAGGGATTTGGGACACTGAAGCTTTCTTT. Based on the CDR3 plus reference TRBV28 and TRBJ1-1, the full variable domain is DVKVTQSSRYLVKRTGEKVFLECVQDMDHENMFWYRQDPGLGLRLIYFSYDVKMKEKGDIPEGYSVSREKKERFSLILESASTNQTSMYLCASSSTGIWDTEAFFGQGTRLTVV.

This clonotype was seen a handful of times. This chain uses TRBV2 with TRBJ2-2, with no clear D. V shed 4 bases and J shed 9 bases, with 9 bases lying between them. The germline V gene has CDR1 SNHLY and CDR2 FYNNEI. The CDR3 has 12 residues. The CDR3 is CASSGEFRELFF. The CDR3 nucleotides are TGTGCCAGCAGTGGAGAATTCCGGGAGCTGTTTTTT.

The chain carries TRBV7-2 and TRBJ2-5; D call uncertain. The CDR3 has 14 amino acids. CDR1 is SGHTA and CDR2 is FQGNSA in the germline V gene. Trimming removed 5 bases from V and 2 bases from J, with 12 bases in between. CDR3 sequence: CASSPQPRQETQYF. CDR3 coding DNA: TGTGCCAGCAGCCCACAGCCCCGACAAGAGACCCAGTACTTC. The full variable domain, completed using reference TRBV7-2 and TRBJ2-5, is GAGVSQSPSNKVTEKGKDVELRCDPISGHTALYWYRQSLGQGLEFLIYFQGNSAPDKSGLPSDRFSAERTGGSVSTLTIQRTQQEDSAVYLCASSPQPRQETQYFGPGTRLLVL.

This clonotype has a handful of counts. V gene TRBV11-2 combines with J gene TRBJ2-7; D remains ambiguous. The germline gives CDR1 SGHAT, CDR2 FQNNGV. Trimming cost V 3 bases and J 3 bases, with 9 bases left between them. The length of the CDR3 is 13 residues. The CDR3 spells CASSFGSIYEQYF. The CDR3 nucleotides read TGTGCCAGCAGCTTTGGATCTATCTACGAGCAGTACTTC. The full variable domain, in which reference TRBV11-2 and TRBJ2-7 provide the parts outside the CDR3, is EAGVAQSPRYKIIEKRQSVAFWCNPISGHATLYWYQQILGQGPKLLIQFQNNGVVDDSQLPKDRFSAERLKGVDSTLKIQPAKLEDSAVYLCASSFGSIYEQYFGPGTRLTVT.

The sample holds a few counts of this clonotype. V and J are TRBV7-6 and TRBJ1-1; D remains unclear. This CDR3 is 12 amino acids long. CDR1 is SGHVS and CDR2 is FNYEAQ in the germline V gene. The ends were cut back, 0 bases at V and 7 bases at J, with 6 bases in the middle. As DNA, the CDR3 is TGTGCCAGCAGCTTAGCCGCCAGTGAAGCTTTCTTT. It encodes CASSLAASEAFF.

The J gene is TRBJ2-7, the V gene TRBV5-6; tentatively, D is TRBD1 (5 bases). This CDR3 has 16 residues. CDR1 is SGHDT, CDR2 YYEEEE, per germline. Trimming cost V 4 bases and J 0 bases, with 17 bases left between them. CDR3 nucleotide sequence: TGTGCCAGCAGCGGAGACAGAAAGACTGGCTCCTACGAGCAGTACGTC. Its translation: CASSGDRKTGSYEQYV.

The sample holds a few counts of this clonotype. This chain joins TRBV13 and TRBJ1-1; TRBD1 agrees at 8 bases. CDR3 length: 21 amino acids. V lost 0 bases to trimming and J lost 2 bases; unmatched junction nucleotides: 20. The V gene's germline CDR1 is PRHDT and CDR2 FYEKMQ (reference sequence). The CDR3 loop is CASSLGRRQGATPGSNTEAFF. The CDR3 nucleotides read TGTGCCAGCAGCTTAGGCAGGCGGCAGGGGGCAACCCCCGGGAGTAACACTGAAGCTTTCTTT. Full variable domain (outside the CDR3, taken from reference TRBV13 and TRBJ1-1): AAGVIQSPRHLIKEKRETATLKCYPIPRHDTVYWYQQGPGQDPQFLISFYEKMQSDKGSIPDRFSAQQFSDYHSELNMSSLELGDSALYFCASSLGRRQGATPGSNTEAFFGQGTRLTVV.

This clonotype showed up just a few times. The CDR3: CASSLGDRGTNEQFF. The CDR3 nucleotides are TGTGCCAGCAGCTTAGGGGACAGGGGTACAAATGAGCAGTTCTTC. V usage is TRBV7-9 and J usage is TRBJ2-1; 10 nucleotides align to TRBD1. V shed 1 base, J shed 7 bases, and the junction held 4 bases outside the gene matches. CDR1 is SEHNR, CDR2 FQNEAQ, per germline (reference sequence). CDR3 length equals 15 residues.

This chain connects TRBV3-1 to TRBJ1-1; D gene uncertain. Germline values: CDR1 LGHDT, CDR2 YNNKEL (reference sequence). Trimming removed 0 bases at V and 0 bases at J, with 8 bases between. This CDR3 is 15 amino acids long. CDR3 sequence reads: CASSQEILVNTEAFF. The CDR3 region has the DNA TGTGCCAGCAGCCAAGAGATTCTGGTGAACACTGAAGCTTTCTTT.

This clonotype showed up many times. This sequence joins TRBV7-2 and TRBJ1-1, with a tentative D call TRBD1 (5 bases). V dropped 5 bases and J dropped 11 bases, with 18 bases sitting between them. The V gene's germline CDR1 is SGHTA and CDR2 FQGNSA. The CDR3 spans 13 residues. This CDR3 is CASSPGRGELAFF. Here the CDR3 DNA reads TGTGCCAGCAGCCCCGGGAGGGGCGAGCTTGCTTTCTTT.

The V call is TRBV11-2, the J call TRBJ1-2; D remains ambiguous. V was shortened by 0 bases and J by 3 bases, with 8 bases between the two germline ends. The CDR3 loop spans 14 amino acids. CDR1 and CDR2 (germline): SGHAT, FQNNGV. This CDR3 reads CASSLDPRYYGYTF. The DNA for the CDR3 is TGTGCCAGCAGCTTAGACCCGAGGTACTATGGCTACACCTTC.

The chain couples TRBV6-8 to TRBJ2-2; D remains ambiguous. Trimming took 0 bases from V and 6 from J, leaving 11 bases between them. The CDR3 runs to 15 residues. Germline V lookup: CDR1 MNHGY, CDR2 SAAAGT. CDR3 amino acids: CASSYSIYGAGELFF. The CDR3 DNA follows: TGTGCCAGCAGTTACTCGATCTATGGGGCCGGGGAGCTGTTTTTT.

The rearrangement links TRBV4-1 to TRBJ1-1; TRBD1 is a possible D gene (5 bases). Germline-derived CDR1 and CDR2 are MGHRA and YSYEKL. Trimming took 2 bases from V and 5 from J, leaving 12 bases between them. The CDR3 consists of 14 residues. The CDR3 loop reads CASSQFREETEAFF. The CDR3 DNA follows: TGCGCCAGCAGCCAATTCAGGGAGGAAACTGAAGCTTTCTTT.

The CDR3 nucleotides are TGTGCCAGCAGTGAAGTTTACTTTCCGCGGGATAGCAATCAGCCCCAGCATTTT. It is translated as CASSEVYFPRDSNQPQHF. The chain joins TRBV6-1 to TRBJ1-5; D gene uncertain. V gave up 1 base and J gave up 0 bases, with 16 bases separating them. The CDR3 totals 18 residues. Germline loops: CDR1 MNHNS, CDR2 SASEGT.

This clonotype was counted a few times. The chain couples TRBV6-1 to TRBJ2-5, with D maybe TRBD1 (5 bases). Germline V gene sequence: CDR1 MNHNS, CDR2 SASEGT. This CDR3 has 14 residues. V was trimmed by 7 bases and J by 1 base, leaving 13 bases between them. This CDR3 is CASIKTEFQETQYF. CDR3 DNA: TGTGCCAGCATAAAGACAGAGTTCCAAGAGACCCAGTACTTC.

J is TRBJ1-1 and V is TRBV6-6; 7 nucleotides match TRBD1. The V and J ends lost 5 bases and 1 base, in that order; junction bases with no gene match: 7. There are 15 residues in the CDR3. The germline V gene has CDR1 MNHNY and CDR2 SVGAGI (reference sequence). The CDR3, as DNA: TGTGCCAGCAGTCCGAACAGGGGCGCGAACACTGAAGCTTTCTTT. This codes for CASSPNRGANTEAFF.

This clonotype was seen only a few times. The chain uses TRBV6-2 or TRBV6-3 and TRBJ1-6; D remains unclear. Germline loops: CDR1 MNHEY, CDR2 SVGEGT. The length of the CDR3 is 12 residues. V was cut by 0 bases and J by 12 bases, with 6 bases left in between. DNA for the CDR3: TGTGCCAGCAGTTACTCGAACAGACCCCTCCACTTT. Protein sequence: CASSYSNRPLHF.

This clonotype was detected many times. The V and J genes are TRBV6-6 and TRBJ2-5; weak D call: TRBD1 (6 bases). With 0 bases removed from V and 2 bases from J, the gap between germline ends came to 10 bases. Germline-derived CDR1 and CDR2 are MNHNY and SVGAGI (reference sequence). This CDR3 contains 15 residues. CDR3 nucleotides: TGTGCCAGCAGTTACTCGGGACAACCTCAAGAGACCCAGTACTTC. Encoded protein: CASSYSGQPQETQYF.

This clonotype was observed a handful of times. V usage is TRBV7-2 and J usage is TRBJ1-5, with D unresolved. Trimming cost V 1 base and J 5 bases, with 12 bases left between them. Germline-derived CDR1 and CDR2 are SGHTA and FQGNSA. The CDR3 has 15 amino acids. DNA of the CDR3: TGTGCCAGCAGCTTAGTTCCCCGGGAGGATCAGCCCCAGCATTTT. Translation: CASSLVPREDQPQHF.

The chain carries TRBV20-1 and TRBJ2-7; unclear D gene. V was trimmed by 1 base and J by 1 base, leaving 8 bases between them. The germline CDR1 and CDR2 sequences are DFQATT and SNEGSKA (reference sequence). There are 13 residues in the CDR3. The CDR3 loop is CSARGRESYEQYV. The CDR3 nucleotides read TGCAGTGCTAGAGGCCGTGAGTCCTACGAGCAGTACGTC.

In its sample, this clonotype was seen many times. The V call is TRBV7-8, the J call TRBJ2-7; possibly TRBD2 for D (7 bases). Germline V gene sequence: CDR1 SGHVS, CDR2 FQNEAQ. The CDR3 extends over 15 amino acids. V was cut by 5 bases and J by 6 bases, with 20 bases left in between. The CDR3 loop reads CASSGGVGGGSEQYV. The CDR3 DNA reads TGTGCCAGCAGCGGCGGAGTTGGGGGGGGCTCCGAGCAGTACGTC.

The V gene is TRBV9, the J gene TRBJ2-5, with D perhaps being TRBD1 or TRBD2 (5 bases each). V lost 4 bases, J lost 0 bases, and 19 bases lay in between. Germline-derived CDR1 and CDR2 are SGDLS and YYNGEE. The CDR3 is made up of 17 amino acids. The CDR3 is CASSPGTEVFYQETQYF. The CDR3 region has the DNA TGTGCCAGCAGCCCCGGGACGGAAGTTTTCTACCAAGAGACCCAGTACTTC. Based on the CDR3 plus reference TRBV9 and TRBJ2-5, the full variable domain is DSGVTQTPKHLITATGQRVTLRCSPRSGDLSVYWYQQSLDQGLQFLIQYYNGEERAKGNILERFSAQQFPDLHSELNLSSLELGDSALYFCASSPGTEVFYQETQYFGPGTRLLVL.